The 7 T cell receptor beta chains reported below all come from one sample, sequenced in a study of blood T cell repertoires in COVID-19 (dated by TCRdb to about 2020). Libraries were prepared through the immunoSEQ multiplex PCR assay. TCRdb took over this immuneACCESS table, retaining in-frame rearrangements with V and J assigned. Such tables are incomplete; in checked studies, under half of the missing clones stem from an unresolved V gene, and the remainder is unexplained. The sample includes some 290,000 clones, with approximately 90% observed a single time. The leading ten clones occupy roughly 2% of the sample. Sequenced sample: peripheral blood. These receptors all come from a woman between 45 and 60 years old who had recovered from COVID-19.

The rearrangement joins TRBV28 to TRBJ1-3; D is ambiguous. V was clipped by 10 bases and J by 2 bases, with 12 bases between them. The CDR3 has 13 amino acids. Germline values: CDR1 MDHEN, CDR2 SYDVKM. CDR3 loop: CATFVSAGNTIYF. CDR3 nucleotide sequence: TGTGCCACCTTCGTATCAGCTGGAAACACCATATATTTT.

The chain uses TRBV19 and TRBJ2-3; D uncertain. Deletions cut 5 bases from V and 6 bases from J, with 6 bases between. CDR1 is LNHDA and CDR2 is SQIVND in the germline V gene (reference sequence). The CDR3 length is 11 residues. CDR3 protein: CASSFRDTQYF. CDR3 in DNA: TGTGCCAGTAGTTTTCGGGATACGCAGTATTTT. Complete variable domain (other parts from reference TRBV19 and TRBJ2-3): DGGITQSPKYLFRKEGQNVTLSCEQNLNHDAMYWYRQDPGQGLRLIYYSQIVNDFQKGDIAEGYSVSREKKESFPLTVTSAQKNPTAFYLCASSFRDTQYFGPGTRLTVL.

J is TRBJ2-3 and V is TRBV6-5; 9 positions agree with TRBD1. The CDR3 is made up of 15 amino acids. The V and J ends lost 6 bases and 4 bases, in that order; junction bases with no gene match: 8. The germline V gene encodes CDR1 MNHEY and CDR2 SVGAGI. The CDR3 is CASRTRQGVADTQYF. The DNA of the CDR3 is TGTGCCAGCAGGACTCGACAGGGGGTGGCAGATACGCAGTATTTT.

This clone came up a few times. V gene TRBV7-6 combines with J gene TRBJ1-1; TRBD1 might be the D (6 bases). This CDR3 has 14 amino acids. CDR1 SGHVS and CDR2 FNYEAQ come from the germline V gene. V was shortened by 8 bases and J by 5 bases, with 18 bases between the two germline ends. CDR3: CASRSGGLSTEAFF. In nucleotides, the CDR3 is TGTGCCAGCCGCTCGGGGGGCCTGAGTACTGAAGCTTTCTTT.

The chain has TRBV6-5 and TRBJ1-2; no definite D call. The germline V gene encodes CDR1 MNHEY and CDR2 SVGAGI. V shed 6 bases and J shed 4 bases, with 9 bases lying between them. The CDR3 extends over 12 amino acids. CDR3 bases: TGTGCCAGCAGCCCCGGGAGCTATGGCTACACCTTC. It specifies CASSPGSYGYTF.

The CDR3 sequence: CATSREEVSTEAFF. The CDR3 DNA follows: TGTGCCACCAGCAGGGAAGAGGTAAGCACTGAAGCTTTCTTT. The chain carries TRBV15 and TRBJ1-1, with no clear D. Germline-derived CDR1 and CDR2 are LNHNV and YYDKDF (reference sequence). The CDR3 totals 14 residues. Trimming pared 3 bases from V and 4 bases from J, leaving 12 bases between.

This sequence joins TRBV6-5 and TRBJ1-1; D possibly corresponds to TRBD1 (6 bases). The V gene lost 0 bases and the J gene lost 7 bases, with 12 bases spanning the gap. Germline CDR1 MNHEY, CDR2 SVGAGI. The CDR3 sequence is 14 residues long. As DNA, the CDR3 is TGTGCCAGCAGTTACTCGATGGGGGCCCGTGAAGCTTTCTTT. This gives the protein CASSYSMGAREAFF.